This T cell receptor beta chain was sequenced in a study of cytomegalovirus exposure and HLA in healthy donors (dated by TCRdb to about 2017). Looking at the study overall: In an earlier analysis of 450 to 750 of the donors, about 270 Gb of sequence data and some 120 million unique TCR beta sequences from some 170 million T cells were reported. About 300 gigabases of sequencing data and 78 million or so unique TCR sequences were included in an early release covering about 620 HLA-typed donors. Of the 350 to 450 genotyped donors, 65% to 90% were placed in the genetic ancestry cluster associated with self-reported Caucasian donors. The study was designed to test whether signatures of past pathogen exposure could be identified by cataloging public T cell receptors. The study used immunosequencing to profile the T cell repertoires of approximately 630 subjects and linked those repertoires to cytomegalovirus serostatus. In addition to the first cohort of 666 subjects, a separate validation cohort of approximately 110 different subjects was used. To predict cytomegalovirus infection status, the study brought together high-throughput TCR immunosequencing, statistical association of individual TCRs with disease status, and machine learning. In a later analysis, previously published TCR beta repertoires from several hundred donors were re-analyzed and high-resolution HLA genotyping was added so that TCR occurrence patterns could be studied. Rather than drawing on any new phenotypic data, the later analysis identified candidate immune exposures from TCR beta sequences and the way those sequences occurred across donors. An earlier analysis of 450 to 750 of the donors used high-throughput TCR beta sequencing to judge whether each TCR beta V gene segment behaved as functional or pseudogenic. Donor age, sex, ethnicity and CMV serostatus were collected together with the repertoire data. Genome-wide SNP genotypes for about 65% of the roughly 670 donors were used in a later genetic analysis, which treated that subset as a discovery cohort. Every discovery cohort repertoire had been produced on one sequencing platform. HLA typing included class I and class II loci at four-digit resolution. Typing coverage differed by locus: A, B, C, DRB1 and DQB1 were typed in about 620-630 donors, DQA1 in 500 to 550, DPA1 in 600 to 610, and DPB1 in 450 to 490. Roughly 5 DR-DQ haplotypes were treated as single units for association and clustering because of strong linkage in the cohort. On average, 235,054 unique TCR beta nucleotide sequences were sequenced per donor among 350 to 400 genotyped donors of the cohort, with roughly 20% of those sequences being non-productive.

On the study overall, not on this receptor specifically: The study listed 164 TCR beta chains as associated with cytomegalovirus. Broadly in line with IMGT annotations, most TCR beta V segments showed up in productive rearrangements about 87% or about 30% of the time in an earlier analysis of approximately 600 of the donors. A group of highly shared sequence variants was considered likely to be a technical artifact of the sequencing pipeline. For the cohort, immune exposure information was limited to CMV serostatus. In vitro tests confirmed that three of the cytomegalovirus-associated TCR beta chains recognize cytomegalovirus antigens. HLA typing was unavailable for some donors at each locus, so association tests used only the typed subset. The authors suggested that the approach could potentially be extended to other disease states and immunological phenotypes. When HLA alleles, especially DR and DQ, strongly co-occurred, TCR associations were difficult to assign to individual alleles. Only TCR beta chains were sequenced in this cohort, and the absence of alpha or paired-chain data limited detectable features. A further reported finding was that TCR beta sequences accurately predicted the HLA-A and HLA-B alleles for most subjects in the first cohort. The presence/absence analyses assumed that sequencing depth was roughly uniform across donors, and that assumption may not be true. According to a later analysis, parvovirus B19, influenza, CMV and Epstein-Barr virus appeared linked to several top co-occurrence clusters. A later analysis found that HLA-associated TCR beta chains were more clonally expanded and had lower generation probabilities than equally common non-associated chains. Because the 87-base-pair reads could not distinguish some IMGT-functional V segments, including TRBV6-2 and TRBV6-3, those segments were excluded. Across donors, most TCR sequences were observed very rarely, whereas some public TCRs were present in many individuals. Cytomegalovirus status was reported to be diagnosed by the classifier with high specificity and sensitivity in both the original and validation cohorts. Most CMV-associated TCR beta chains appeared to be HLA-restricted in a later analysis, and the HLA associations seemed to be driven largely by CMV exposure. According to a later analysis, TCR association rates differed among HLA loci, with DRB1 alleles showing the most associated TCRs and HLA-C alleles showing the fewest. At a false discovery rate of 0.05, a later analysis linked under 20,000 TCR beta sequences to specific HLA alleles. In a later genetic analysis, a missense DCLRE1C variant was associated with V-gene and J-gene trimming of TCR beta chains, and the association was replicated in an independent cohort. Linkage disequilibrium might explain the correlated functional status among segregating V segments, but an unknown experimental factor could not be ruled out. Because counts were too low, seventeen rarely observed V segments, including chromosome 9 orphons, were left out of the earlier analysis of several hundred of the donors. In a later genetic analysis, fewer N-insertions in productive TCRs were reported among donors in an Asian-associated ancestry cluster than the approximately 710-donor mean.

The CDR3 numbers 12 residues from cysteine through phenylalanine. The read is trimmed to its CDR3 DNA, 36 bases read in frame from base 1. From a lookup of the germline V gene, CDR1 and CDR2 are LGHNT and FRNRAP. V sheds 6 bases and J sheds 10 bases, leaving 13 bases between their ends. Worth noting for this clone: Its antigen has not been determined. Nothing much larger sits one base from this clone, and base qualities are not available.

The cohort was made up of roughly 670 healthy bone marrow donors. Cohort members were all nominally healthy when sampled, although unrecorded immune exposures were likely present. The donor was CMV seronegative and belonged to the group of 320 or so seronegative cohort members. Every donor gave a peripheral blood sample, and the peripheral blood mononuclear cells from that sample were used for TCR beta sequencing. Genomic DNA extraction from the blood cell samples was performed with the Qiagen DNeasy Blood Extraction Kit. The method was the immunoSEQ multiplex PCR assay. A mixture of 60 forward primers for TCR Vbeta segments and 13 reverse primers for TCR Jbeta segments was used in the multiplex PCR. The CDR3 region of rearranged TCR beta genes was amplified from genomic DNA with a multiplex PCR assay. On the Illumina HiSeq System, the amplified TCR beta libraries were sequenced as 87-base-pair reads. Per the authors' processing: A later analysis tallied about 77 million unique TCR beta chains across the roughly 610 repertoires, and about 12 million of those chains were shared by two or more donors. To remove PCR and sequencing errors, raw reads were error-corrected and collapsed into unique sequences using a nearest-neighbor algorithm that merged closely related sequences. Alignment of CDR3 sequences to IMGT reference sequences was used to assign V, D and J gene segments. For a sequence to be retained, at least a six-nucleotide match to both a V gene segment and a J gene segment was required. A rearrangement counted as productive if the CDR3 had no stop codons and remained in frame with V and J, and every other rearrangement counted as non-productive. CDR3 was defined according to IMGT convention as the region running from the second conserved V-encoded cysteine to the conserved J-encoded phenylalanine. The earlier analysis of 500 to 650 of the donors excluded any sequence lacking an unambiguous match to a single V gene segment. In an earlier analysis of several hundred of the donors, V segments were called functional above 56.7% productive rearrangements and were called segregating when the between-donor standard deviation exceeded 5%. A statistical classification framework was built to diagnose cytomegalovirus status from the catalog of TCR beta chain sequences. In a later analysis, TCR nucleotide sequences were compared against IMGT/GENE-DB human TR gene sequences so that V and J genes could be assigned. Using the TCRdist pipeline, a later analysis assigned CDR3 sequences along with most-parsimonious VDJ recombination scenarios. In a later analysis, each TCR beta chain was defined by its CDR3 amino acid sequence together with its V-gene family, and reads lacking a unique V-gene family were excluded. In a later analysis, 450 to 600 highly shared, low-generation-probability nucleotide sequences were removed to address suspected cross-contamination and a sequencing artifact. A later analysis calculated a clonal expansion index for each public chain from normalized within-repertoire ranks of inferred template counts. In a later analysis, generation probabilities were computed with a VDJ recombination model fitted to out-of-frame rearrangements, and the resulting probabilities were checked against IGoR. In a later analysis, TCR-TCR, TCR-HLA and TCR-CMV co-occurrence was scored with hypergeometric tests, and a repertoire-size bias correction was applied to TCR pairs. False discovery rates were estimated in a later analysis by permuting HLA or CMV assignments 20 times. In a later analysis, co-occurring TCRs were grouped with DBSCAN, and TCRdist sequence similarity was added when clustering was performed within HLA-allele-positive subsets. For co-occurrence clustering, repertoires with fewer than 30,000 or more than 120,000 public chains were excluded, along with a handful of repertoires with anomalous nucleotide sharing. This is the immuneACCESS table as TCRdb keeps it, with only in-frame sequences that have V and J called. A part of the clones is gone; compared with another copy, unresolved V genes explain less than half, and the rest is unexplained. V and J calls and clone size are as listed in that table; D and trimming were resolved from the DNA. Present in this sample are 150,000 to 200,000 clones, approximately 80% of which were seen just once. 1.1% of the sample is held by the ten biggest clonotypes.

The sequencing input was PBMCs. The sequence is built from TRBV12-5 and TRBJ2-1; a tentative D match to TRBD2 spans 7 bases. The TCR comes from a woman aged 40-49 years in good health and CMV-seronegative. The CDR3 sequence is CASGWGGHEQFF. Here is the DNA: TGTGCTAGTGGGTGGGGGGGGCACGAGCAGTTCTTC. Joined to the reference TRBV12-5 and TRBJ2-1 proteins, this CDR3 gives the full variable domain: DARVTQTPRHKVTEMGQEVTMRCQPILGHNTVFWYRQTMMQGLELLAYFRNRAPLDDSGMPKDRFSAEMPDATLATLKIQPSEPRDSAVYFCASGWGGHEQFFGPGTRLTVL.